This T cell receptor beta chain is from a study of CD8+ T cells in alopecia areata. It was cDNA, reverse transcribed from extracted RNA, that served as the sequencing template. Data came from immunoSEQ multiplex PCR; TCRdb stores just in-frame clones and leaves some out. This sample has about 250,000 clones, with 67% found just once. J gave up 3 bases and V 3 bases, and 12 bases lay outside the gene matches. The CDR3 consists of 16 residues. CDR1 and CDR2 (germline): SGDLS, YYNGEE. This clone was observed a few times. V gene TRBV9 combines with J gene TRBJ2-7; 7 bases line up with TRBD2. This specimen consisted of CD4+ T cells sorted from blood, obtained at week 0. The receptor was derived from a human donor with alopecia areata. This CDR3 reads CASSAGPGLTNYEQYF. The CDR3 DNA is TGTGCCAGCAGCGCGGGCCCGGGACTAACGAACTACGAGCAGTACTTC.